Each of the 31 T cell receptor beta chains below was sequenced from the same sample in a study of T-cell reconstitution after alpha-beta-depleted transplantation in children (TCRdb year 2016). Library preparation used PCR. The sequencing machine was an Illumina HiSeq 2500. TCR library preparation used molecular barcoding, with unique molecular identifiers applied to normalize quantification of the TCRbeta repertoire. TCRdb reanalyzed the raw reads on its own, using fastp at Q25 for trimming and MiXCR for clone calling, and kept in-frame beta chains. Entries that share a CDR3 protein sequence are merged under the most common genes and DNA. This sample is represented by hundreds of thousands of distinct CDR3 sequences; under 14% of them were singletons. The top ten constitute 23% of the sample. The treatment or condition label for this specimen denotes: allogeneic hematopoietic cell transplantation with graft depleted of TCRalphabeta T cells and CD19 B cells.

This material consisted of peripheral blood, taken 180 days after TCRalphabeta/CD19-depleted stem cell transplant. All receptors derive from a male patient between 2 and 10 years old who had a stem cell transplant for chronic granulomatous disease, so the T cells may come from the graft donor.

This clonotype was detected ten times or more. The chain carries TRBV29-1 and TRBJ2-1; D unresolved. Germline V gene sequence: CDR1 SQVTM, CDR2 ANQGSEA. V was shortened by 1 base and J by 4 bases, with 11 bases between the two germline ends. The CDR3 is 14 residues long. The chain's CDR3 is CSVEAPPQYNEQFF. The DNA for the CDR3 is TGCAGCGTTGAAGCCCCCCCACAGTACAATGAGCAGTTCTTC.

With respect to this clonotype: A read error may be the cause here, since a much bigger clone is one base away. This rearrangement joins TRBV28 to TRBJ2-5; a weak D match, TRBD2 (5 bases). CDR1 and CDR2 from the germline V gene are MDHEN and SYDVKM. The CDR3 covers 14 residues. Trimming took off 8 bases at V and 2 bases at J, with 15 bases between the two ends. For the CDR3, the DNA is TGTGCCAGCTGTTGGGGAGTTTTTCAAGAGACCCAGTACTTC. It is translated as CASCWGVFQETQYF.

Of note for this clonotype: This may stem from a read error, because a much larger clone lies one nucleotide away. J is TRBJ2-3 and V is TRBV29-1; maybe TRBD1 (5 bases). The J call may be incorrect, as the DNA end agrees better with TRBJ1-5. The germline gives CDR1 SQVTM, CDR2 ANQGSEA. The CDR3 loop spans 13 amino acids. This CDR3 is CSVEGQFTDTQHF. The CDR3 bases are TGCAGCGTTGAAGGACAGTTCACAGATACGCAGCATTTT.

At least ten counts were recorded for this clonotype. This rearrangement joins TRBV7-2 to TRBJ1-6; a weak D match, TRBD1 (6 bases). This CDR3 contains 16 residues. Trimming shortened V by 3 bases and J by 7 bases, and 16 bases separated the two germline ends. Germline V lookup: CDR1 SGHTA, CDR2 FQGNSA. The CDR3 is CASSFRTGTRNSPLHF. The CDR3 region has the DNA TGTGCCAGCAGCTTCCGTACCGGGACAAGAAATTCACCCCTCCACTTT.

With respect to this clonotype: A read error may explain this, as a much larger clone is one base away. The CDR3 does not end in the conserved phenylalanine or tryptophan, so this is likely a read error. CDR3: CASSPEAGGNTEAFL. CDR3 nucleotides: TGTGCCAGCTCACCGGAGGCAGGGGGGAACACTGAAGCTTTCCTT. The chain employs TRBV18 and TRBJ1-1; 7 bases map to TRBD1. With V trimmed by 3 bases and J by 1 base, 5 bases remained unmatched. Germline V gene lookup returns CDR1 KGHSH and CDR2 LQKENI. The CDR3 is 15 amino acids.

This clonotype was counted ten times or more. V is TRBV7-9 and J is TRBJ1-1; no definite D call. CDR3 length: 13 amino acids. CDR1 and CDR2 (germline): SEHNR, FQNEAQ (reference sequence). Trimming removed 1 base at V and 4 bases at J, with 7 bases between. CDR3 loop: CASSLGRVTEAFF. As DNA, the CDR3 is TGTGCCAGCAGCTTAGGTAGGGTCACTGAAGCTTTCTTT.

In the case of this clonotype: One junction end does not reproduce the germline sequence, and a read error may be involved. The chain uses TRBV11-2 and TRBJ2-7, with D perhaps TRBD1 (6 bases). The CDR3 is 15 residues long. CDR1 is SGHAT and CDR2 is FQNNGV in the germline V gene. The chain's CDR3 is CASRSRQAENNEQCF. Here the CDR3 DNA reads TGTGCCAGCAGGAGTCGACAGGCTGAGAACAACGAGCAGTGCTTC. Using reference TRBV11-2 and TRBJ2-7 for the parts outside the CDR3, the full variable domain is EAGVAQSPRYKIIEKRQSVAFWCNPISGHATLYWYQQILGQGPKLLIQFQNNGVVDDSQLPKDRFSAERLKGVDSTLKIQPAKLEDSAVYLCASRSRQAENNEQCFGPGTRLTVT.

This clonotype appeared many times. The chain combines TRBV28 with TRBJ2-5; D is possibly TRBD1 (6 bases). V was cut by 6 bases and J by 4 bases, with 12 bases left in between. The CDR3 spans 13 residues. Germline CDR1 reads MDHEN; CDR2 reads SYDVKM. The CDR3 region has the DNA TGTGCCAGCAGCGTGGACAGCGGAGAGACCCAGTACTTC. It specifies CASSVDSGETQYF.

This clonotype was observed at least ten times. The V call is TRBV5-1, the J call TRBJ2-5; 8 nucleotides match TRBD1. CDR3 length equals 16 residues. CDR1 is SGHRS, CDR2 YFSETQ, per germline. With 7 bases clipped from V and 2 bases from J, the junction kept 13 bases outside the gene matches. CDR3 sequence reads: CASAVGTGPLQETQYF. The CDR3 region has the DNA TGCGCCAGCGCCGTCGGGACAGGACCGCTACAAGAGACCCAGTACTTC.

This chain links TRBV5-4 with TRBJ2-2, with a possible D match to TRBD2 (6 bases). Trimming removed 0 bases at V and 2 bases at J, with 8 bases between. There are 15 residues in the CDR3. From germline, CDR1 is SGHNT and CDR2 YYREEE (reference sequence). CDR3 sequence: CASSLGGVNTGELFF. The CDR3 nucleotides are TGTGCCAGCAGCTTGGGGGGGGTAAACACCGGGGAGCTGTTTTTT.

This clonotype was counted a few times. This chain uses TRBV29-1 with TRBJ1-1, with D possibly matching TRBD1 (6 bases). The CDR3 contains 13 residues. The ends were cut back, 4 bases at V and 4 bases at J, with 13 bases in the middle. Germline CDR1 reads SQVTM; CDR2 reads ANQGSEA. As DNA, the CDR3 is TGCAGCGTTGTGACAGGAGCTGGCACTGAAGCTTTCTTT. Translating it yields CSVVTGAGTEAFF.

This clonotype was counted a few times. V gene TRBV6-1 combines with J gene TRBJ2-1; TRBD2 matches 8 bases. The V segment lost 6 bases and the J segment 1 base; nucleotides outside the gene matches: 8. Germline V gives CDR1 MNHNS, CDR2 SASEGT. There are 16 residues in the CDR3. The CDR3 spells CASSLGLADSYNEQFF. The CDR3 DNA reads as TGTGCCAGCAGCCTTGGACTAGCCGATTCCTACAATGAGCAGTTCTTC.

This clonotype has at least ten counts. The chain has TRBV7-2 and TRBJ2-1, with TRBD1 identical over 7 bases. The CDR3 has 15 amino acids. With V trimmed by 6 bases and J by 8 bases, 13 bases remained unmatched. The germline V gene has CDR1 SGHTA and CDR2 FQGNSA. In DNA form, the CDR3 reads TGTGCCAGCAGTAGTAGGGGGCGCGGTTATCATGAGCAGTTCTTC. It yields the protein CASSSRGRGYHEQFF. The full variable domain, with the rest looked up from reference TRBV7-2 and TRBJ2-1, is GAGVSQSPSNKVTEKGKDVELRCDPISGHTALYWYRQSLGQGLEFLIYFQGNSAPDKSGLPSDRFSAERTGGSVSTLTIQRTQQEDSAVYLCASSSRGRGYHEQFFGPGTRLTVL.

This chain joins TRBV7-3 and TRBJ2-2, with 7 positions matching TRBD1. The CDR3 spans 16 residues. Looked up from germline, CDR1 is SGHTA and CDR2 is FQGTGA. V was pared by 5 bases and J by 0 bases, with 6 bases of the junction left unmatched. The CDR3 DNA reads TGTGCCAGCAGCCCTGACAGGGCGACGAACACCGGGGAGCTGTTTTTT. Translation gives CASSPDRATNTGELFF.

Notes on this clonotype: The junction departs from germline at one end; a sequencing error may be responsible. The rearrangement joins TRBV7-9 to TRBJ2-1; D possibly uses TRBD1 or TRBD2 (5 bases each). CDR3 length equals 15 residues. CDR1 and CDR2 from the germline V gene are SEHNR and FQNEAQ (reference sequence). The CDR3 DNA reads TGTGCCAGCAGCCCAGAACGGGGCTCCCACAATGAGCAGTTCTTC. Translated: CASSPERGSHNEQFF.

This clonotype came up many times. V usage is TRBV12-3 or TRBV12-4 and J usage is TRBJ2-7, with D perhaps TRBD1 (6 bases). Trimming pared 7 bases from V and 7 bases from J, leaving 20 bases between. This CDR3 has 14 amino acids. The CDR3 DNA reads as TGTGCCAGCACCCCAAGGGCAGGGGATGTGGAGCAGTACTTC. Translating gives CASTPRAGDVEQYF.

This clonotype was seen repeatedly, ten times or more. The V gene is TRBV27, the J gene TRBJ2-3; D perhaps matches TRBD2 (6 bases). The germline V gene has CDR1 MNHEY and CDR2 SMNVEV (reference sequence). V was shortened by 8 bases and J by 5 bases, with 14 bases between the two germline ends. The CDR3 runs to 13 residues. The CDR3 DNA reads TGTGCCAGCGGGAGGATGGCGGTAGATACGCAGTATTTT. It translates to CASGRMAVDTQYF.

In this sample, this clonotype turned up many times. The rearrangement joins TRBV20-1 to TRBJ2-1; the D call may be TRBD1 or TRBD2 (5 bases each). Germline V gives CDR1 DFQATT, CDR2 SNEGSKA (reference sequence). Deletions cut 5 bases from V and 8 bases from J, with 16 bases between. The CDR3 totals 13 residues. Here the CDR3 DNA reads TGCAGTGCTGGGCATGAGGGGTTGGATGAGCAGTTCTTC. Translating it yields CSAGHEGLDEQFF.

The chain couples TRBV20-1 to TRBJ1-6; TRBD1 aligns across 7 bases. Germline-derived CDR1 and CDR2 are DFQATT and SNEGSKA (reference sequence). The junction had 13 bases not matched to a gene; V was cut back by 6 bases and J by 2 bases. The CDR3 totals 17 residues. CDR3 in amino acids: CSASSGQAVPYNSPLHF. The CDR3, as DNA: TGCAGTGCCAGCTCCGGACAGGCGGTCCCCTATAATTCACCCCTCCACTTT.

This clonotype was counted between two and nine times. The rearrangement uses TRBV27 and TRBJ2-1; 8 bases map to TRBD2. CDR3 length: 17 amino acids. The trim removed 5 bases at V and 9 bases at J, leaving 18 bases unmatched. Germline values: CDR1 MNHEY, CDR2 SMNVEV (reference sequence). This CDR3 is CASSPRVGGRMRGEQFF. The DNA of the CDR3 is TGTGCCAGCAGTCCTCGGGTGGGCGGGAGGATGAGGGGTGAGCAGTTCTTC.

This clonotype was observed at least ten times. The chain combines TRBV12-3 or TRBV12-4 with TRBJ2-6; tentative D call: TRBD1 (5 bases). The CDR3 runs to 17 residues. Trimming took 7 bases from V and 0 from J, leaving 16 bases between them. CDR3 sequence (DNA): TGTGCCAGCACCGTCAGGACAACGCTCTCTGGGGCCAACGTCCTGACTTTC. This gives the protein CASTVRTTLSGANVLTF.

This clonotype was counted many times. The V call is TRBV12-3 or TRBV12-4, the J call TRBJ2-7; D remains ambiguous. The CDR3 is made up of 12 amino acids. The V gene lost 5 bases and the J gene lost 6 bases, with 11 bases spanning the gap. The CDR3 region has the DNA TGTGCCAGCAGTGGTGACTCTCTCGAGCAGTACTTC. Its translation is CASSGDSLEQYF.

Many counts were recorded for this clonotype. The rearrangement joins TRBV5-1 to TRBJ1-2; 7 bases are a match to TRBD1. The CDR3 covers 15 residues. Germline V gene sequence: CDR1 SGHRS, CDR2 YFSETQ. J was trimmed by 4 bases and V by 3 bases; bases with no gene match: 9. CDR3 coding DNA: TGCGCCAGCAGCTGGGCGGGACAGATCATCTATGGCTACACCTTC. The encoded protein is CASSWAGQIIYGYTF.

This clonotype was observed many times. The CDR3 is CASRDLGSPLHF. The CDR3 DNA reads TGTGCCAGCCGGGATCTAGGATCACCCCTCCACTTT. The chain is built from TRBV7-2 and TRBJ1-6; D gene unclear. Germline V gives CDR1 SGHTA, CDR2 FQGNSA. V shed 8 bases and J shed 10 bases, with 12 bases lying between them. The CDR3 totals 12 residues. Full variable domain (missing parts from reference TRBV7-2 and TRBJ1-6): GAGVSQSPSNKVTEKGKDVELRCDPISGHTALYWYRQSLGQGLEFLIYFQGNSAPDKSGLPSDRFSAERTGGSVSTLTIQRTQQEDSAVYLCASRDLGSPLHFGNGTRLTVT.

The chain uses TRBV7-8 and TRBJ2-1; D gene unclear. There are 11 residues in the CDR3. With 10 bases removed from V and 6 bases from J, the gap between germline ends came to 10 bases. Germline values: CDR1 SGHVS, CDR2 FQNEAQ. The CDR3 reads CAMDRGNEQFF. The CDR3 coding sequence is TGTGCCATGGACCGCGGCAATGAGCAGTTCTTC.

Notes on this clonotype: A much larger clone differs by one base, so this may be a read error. The CDR3 region is CASSKTALETQSF. In DNA, the CDR3 is TGTGCCAGCAGCAAAACGGCCTTAGAGACCCAGTCCTTC. This chain joins TRBV21-1 and TRBJ2-5. TRBV21-1 is a recognized pseudogene. The CDR3 spans 13 residues.

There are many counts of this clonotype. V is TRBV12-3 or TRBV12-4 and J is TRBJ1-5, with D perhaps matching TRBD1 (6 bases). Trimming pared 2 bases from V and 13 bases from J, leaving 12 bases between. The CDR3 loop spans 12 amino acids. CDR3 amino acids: CASSLWGGRQHF. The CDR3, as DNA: TGTGCCAGCAGTTTATGGGGGGGCCGGCAGCATTTT.

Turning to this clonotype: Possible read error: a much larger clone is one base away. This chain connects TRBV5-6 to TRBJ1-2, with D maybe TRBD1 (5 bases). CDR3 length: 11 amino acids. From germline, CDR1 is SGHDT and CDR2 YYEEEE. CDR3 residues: CASSPGTGDTF. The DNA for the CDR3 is TGTGCCAGCAGCCCAGGGACTGGCGACACCTTC.

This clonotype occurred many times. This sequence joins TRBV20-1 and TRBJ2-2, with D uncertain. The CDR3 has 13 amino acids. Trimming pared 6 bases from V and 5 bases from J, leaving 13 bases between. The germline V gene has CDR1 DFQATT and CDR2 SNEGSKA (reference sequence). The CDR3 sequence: CSATTVSTGELFF. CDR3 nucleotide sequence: TGCAGTGCGACCACAGTTTCAACCGGGGAGCTGTTTTTT.

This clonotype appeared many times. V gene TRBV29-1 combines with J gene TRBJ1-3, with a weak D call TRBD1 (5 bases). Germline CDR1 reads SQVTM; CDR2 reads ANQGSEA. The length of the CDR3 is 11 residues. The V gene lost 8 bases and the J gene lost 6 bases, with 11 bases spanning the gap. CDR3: CSSRDANTIYF. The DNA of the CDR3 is TGCAGCTCCAGGGACGCAAACACCATATATTTT.

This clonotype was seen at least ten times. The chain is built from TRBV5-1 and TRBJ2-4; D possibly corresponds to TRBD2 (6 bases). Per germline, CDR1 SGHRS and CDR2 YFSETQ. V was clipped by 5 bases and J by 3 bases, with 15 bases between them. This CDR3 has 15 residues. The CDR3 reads CASRGTSMGKNIQYF. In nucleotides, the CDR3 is TGCGCCAGCAGAGGGACTTCTATGGGCAAAAACATTCAGTACTTC.